The 16 T cell receptor beta chains in this list originate from one sample, sequenced in a study of control samples from healthy donors and cancer patients. The data were produced by immunoSEQ multiplex PCR, yet TCRdb's version contains in-frame clones alone and is incomplete. The repertoire holds some 130,000 clones, with approximately 94% as singletons. Sequencing was performed on blood. These receptors originate from a man aged 25-45 years in good health.

This chain uses TRBV28 with TRBJ1-2; 7 bases line up with TRBD1. The CDR3 is 12 residues long. CDR1 MDHEN and CDR2 SYDVKM come from the germline V gene. J gave up 0 bases and V 8 bases, and 0 bases lay outside the gene matches. CDR3 in amino acids: CASDRANYGYTF. In DNA form, the CDR3 reads TGTGCCAGCGACAGGGCTAACTATGGCTACACCTTC.

V is TRBV5-1 and J is TRBJ1-1, with D possibly TRBD1 on 5 matching bases. This CDR3 is 14 amino acids long. Trimming stripped 3 bases from V and 2 bases from J, with 11 bases between. From germline, CDR1 is SGHRS and CDR2 YFSETQ. The CDR3 sequence is CASSSQAGNTEAFF. The DNA of the CDR3 is TGCGCCAGCAGCTCACAGGCCGGCAACACTGAAGCTTTCTTT.

A single count supports this clone. V is TRBV5-1 and J is TRBJ2-1; tentatively, D is TRBD2 (7 bases). Germline CDR1 reads SGHRS; CDR2 reads YFSETQ. Trimming took off 5 bases at V and 6 bases at J, with 18 bases between the two ends. The CDR3 has 15 amino acids. The CDR3 protein is CASREGGGGGNEQFF. CDR3 DNA: TGCGCCAGCAGGGAAGGCGGGGGAGGGGGCAATGAGCAGTTCTTC. Filled out from reference TRBV5-1 and TRBJ2-1, the complete variable domain reads KAGVTQTPRYLIKTRGQQVTLSCSPISGHRSVSWYQQTPGQGLQFLFEYFSETQRNKGNFPGRFSGRQFSNSRSEMNVSTLELGDSALYLCASREGGGGGNEQFFGPGTRLTVL.

J is TRBJ2-3 and V is TRBV7-9; TRBD2 matches 11 bases. Trimming at V came to 5 bases and at J to 6 bases, leaving 10 bases not matched to a gene. CDR3 length equals 16 residues. Per germline, CDR1 SEHNR and CDR2 FQNEAQ (reference sequence). The chain's CDR3 is CASSLPLAGAPDTQYF. In DNA, the CDR3 is TGTGCCAGCAGCCTACCACTAGCGGGGGCCCCCGATACGCAGTATTTT.

V and J are TRBV29-1 and TRBJ1-2; D remains ambiguous. The CDR3 length is 15 residues. Trimming took 0 bases from V and 4 from J, leaving 15 bases between them. Germline assignment: CDR1 SQVTM and CDR2 ANQGSEA. CDR3 sequence (DNA): TGCAGCGTTGAAGATTACTCGGGCAGGCTCTATGGCTACACCTTC. It codes for CSVEDYSGRLYGYTF.

This clone showed up just once. The rearrangement links TRBV13 to TRBJ2-1, with D possibly matching TRBD1 (5 bases). V was shortened by 0 bases and J by 7 bases, with 10 bases between the two germline ends. This CDR3 is built from 14 residues. Germline V gene lookup returns CDR1 PRHDT and CDR2 FYEKMQ (reference sequence). The CDR3 sequence: CASSLGKGINEQFF. The CDR3 nucleotides are TGTGCCAGCAGCTTAGGAAAGGGGATTAATGAGCAGTTCTTC.

The chain recombines TRBV28 with TRBJ2-3, with D possibly TRBD1 on 6 matching bases. The CDR3 extends over 15 amino acids. Looked up from germline, CDR1 is MDHEN and CDR2 is SYDVKM. V dropped 4 bases and J dropped 3 bases, with 14 bases sitting between them. Written as DNA, the CDR3 is TGTGCCAGCAGTTCCCTCCAGGGGCTAACAGATACGCAGTATTTT. It specifies CASSSLQGLTDTQYF. The full variable domain, with the rest looked up from reference TRBV28 and TRBJ2-3, is DVKVTQSSRYLVKRTGEKVFLECVQDMDHENMFWYRQDPGLGLRLIYFSYDVKMKEKGDIPEGYSVSREKKERFSLILESASTNQTSMYLCASSSLQGLTDTQYFGPGTRLTVL.

The chain combines TRBV6-5 with TRBJ1-1; the D gene is possibly TRBD1 (6 bases). Germline V lookup: CDR1 MNHEY, CDR2 SVGAGI. Trimming cost V 7 bases and J 5 bases, with 17 bases left between them. This CDR3 is built from 14 residues. CDR3 region: CASNQRGGSTEAFF. For the CDR3, the DNA is TGTGCCAGCAATCAACGGGGGGGCTCAACTGAAGCTTTCTTT.

This clone was detected only once. V and J are TRBV20-1 and TRBJ2-1; tentative D call: TRBD2 (5 bases). V lost 3 bases to trimming and J lost 0 bases, with 12 bases between them. In germline, CDR1 is DFQATT, CDR2 SNEGSKA (reference sequence). The CDR3 sequence is 15 residues long. This CDR3 reads CSASNGDNSYNEQFF. Here the CDR3 DNA reads TGCAGTGCTAGTAACGGGGATAACTCCTACAATGAGCAGTTCTTC.

This chain uses TRBV6-5 with TRBJ1-2, with D possibly being TRBD1 (5 bases). The germline gives CDR1 MNHEY, CDR2 SVGAGI. The CDR3 is made up of 12 amino acids. The V and J ends lost 7 bases and 6 bases respectively, with 12 bases between them. The DNA for the CDR3 is TGTGCCAGCACCTTGCGGGGGGATGGCTACACCTTC. It yields the protein CASTLRGDGYTF.

CDR3 in amino acids: CASSPRQGAWEQYF. DNA for the CDR3: TGTGCCAGCAGCCCCCGGCAGGGGGCATGGGAGCAGTACTTC. V gene TRBV4-2 combines with J gene TRBJ2-7; TRBD1 matches at 8 bases. After removal of 4 bases from V and 7 bases from J, the junction contained 9 bases not matched to a gene. The CDR3 is 14 residues long. Germline V gene data show CDR1 as LGHNA and CDR2 as YNFKEQ.

This chain connects TRBV15 to TRBJ2-7, with D possibly called TRBD1 or TRBD2 (6 bases each). The CDR3 has 16 residues. Trimming took off 3 bases at V and 3 bases at J, with 18 bases between the two ends. CDR1 LNHNV and CDR2 YYDKDF come from the germline V gene (reference sequence). The CDR3 here is CATSRAGGGRSYEQYF. In DNA, the CDR3 is TGTGCCACCAGCAGGGCCGGAGGGGGAAGGAGCTACGAGCAGTACTTC.

The J gene is TRBJ2-3, the V gene TRBV7-2; D remains unclear. V was pared by 5 bases and J by 2 bases, with 11 bases between. Germline assignment: CDR1 SGHTA and CDR2 FQGNSA. The CDR3 extends over 14 amino acids. The CDR3 is CASSPPHATDTQYF. CDR3 nucleotides: TGTGCCAGCAGCCCACCGCACGCCACAGATACGCAGTATTTT.

V and J are TRBV7-8 and TRBJ1-3; possibly TRBD1 for D (5 bases). CDR3 size: 17 residues. The ends were cut back, 5 bases at V and 0 bases at J, with 17 bases in the middle. CDR1 SGHVS and CDR2 FQNEAQ come from the germline V gene. CDR3 nucleotides: TGTGCCAGCAGCGCGGAGGTGACAGCTATCTCTGGAAACACCATATATTTT. Protein: CASSAEVTAISGNTIYF.

The rearrangement uses TRBV7-8 and TRBJ1-4; D unresolved. Trimming cost V 2 bases and J 6 bases, with 16 bases left between them. Germline assignment: CDR1 SGHVS and CDR2 FQNEAQ. The CDR3 runs 16 residues. In DNA form, the CDR3 reads TGTGCCAGCAGCTTATATAGAACCCCGTATTATGAAAAACTGTTTTTT. This gives the protein CASSLYRTPYYEKLFF.

The chain recombines TRBV2 with TRBJ2-1, with 7 bases matching TRBD1. The CDR3 is made up of 13 amino acids. V lost 1 base and J lost 14; bases outside the gene matches: 8. Per germline, CDR1 SNHLY and CDR2 FYNNEI. Written as DNA, the CDR3 is TGTGCCAGCAGTGAAGATCGAGGGGGCAACGAGTTCTTC. Translation gives CASSEDRGGNEFF.